The 18 T cell receptor beta chains given below trace back to one sample, sequenced in a study of T cell responses to AZD1222 COVID-19 vaccine. Data came from immunoSEQ multiplex PCR; TCRdb stores just in-frame clones and leaves some out. The sample carries fewer than 100,000 clones, around nine tenths recorded once. The starting material was peripheral blood, obtained 28 days after the second AZD1222 dose. Receptors originate from an adult who received the AZD1222 COVID-19 vaccine.

The chain uses TRBV7-2 and TRBJ2-6; D gene unclear. Trimming shortened V by 5 bases and J by 4 bases, and 12 bases separated the two germline ends. This CDR3 contains 15 residues. Germline assignment: CDR1 SGHTA and CDR2 FQGNSA. The CDR3 sequence: CASSPHPGGANVLTF. For the CDR3, the DNA is TGTGCCAGCAGCCCGCATCCGGGCGGGGCCAACGTCCTGACTTTC.

V and J are TRBV4-1 and TRBJ1-2, with D possibly matching TRBD1 (6 bases). Trimming removed 0 bases from V and 4 bases from J, with 15 bases in between. CDR3 length equals 16 residues. Germline V CDR1 and CDR2: MGHRA, YSYEKL. CDR3 DNA: TGCGCCAGCAGCCAAGATCCCACAGGGAGGATCTATGGCTACACCTTC. Amino acid sequence: CASSQDPTGRIYGYTF.

The chain couples TRBV3-1 (or the pseudogene TRBV3-2) to TRBJ1-1, with D maybe TRBD1 (5 bases). Per germline, CDR1 LGHDT and CDR2 YNNKEL (reference sequence). Trimming shortened V by 0 bases and J by 4 bases, and 9 bases separated the two germline ends. The CDR3 loop spans 14 amino acids. This chain's CDR3 is CASSQDRVRTEAFF. For the CDR3, the DNA is TGTGCCAGCAGCCAAGACAGGGTCCGCACTGAAGCTTTCTTT.

This chain links TRBV3-1 (or the pseudogene TRBV3-2) with TRBJ1-6; TRBD1 matches 7 bases. The CDR3 is made up of 16 amino acids. Germline loops: CDR1 LGHDT, CDR2 YNNKEL (reference sequence). V lost 3 bases, J lost 9 bases, and 11 bases stayed unmatched. The CDR3 DNA reads as TGTGCCAGCAGCCACCCACCGGGACAGCCGTCTTCACCCCTCCACTTT. Encoded protein: CASSHPPGQPSSPLHF.

This chain connects TRBV5-6 to TRBJ1-2, with D perhaps matching TRBD1 (5 bases). From germline, CDR1 is SGHDT and CDR2 YYEEEE. CDR3 size: 14 residues. V was shortened by 5 bases and J by 7 bases, with 18 bases between the two germline ends. CDR3 protein: CASSFGVGGSGYTF. For the CDR3, the DNA is TGTGCCAGCAGTTTTGGTGTCGGGGGATCTGGCTACACCTTC.

CDR3 sequence: CASSLPGGAEQFF. The CDR3 DNA follows: TGTGCCAGCAGTCTCCCTGGGGGGGCTGAGCAGTTCTTC. The V call is TRBV27, the J call TRBJ2-1; D may be TRBD2 (7 bases). The V and J ends lost 5 bases and 9 bases respectively, with 14 bases between them. The V gene's germline CDR1 is MNHEY and CDR2 SMNVEV (reference sequence). The CDR3 has 13 residues.

This rearrangement joins TRBV6-5 to TRBJ2-1, with TRBD2 identical over 11 bases. J was trimmed by 5 bases and V by 4 bases; bases with no gene match: 1. Germline CDR1 is MNHEY and CDR2 is SVGAGI. The CDR3 has 14 amino acids. The CDR3 bases are TGTGCCAGCAGTTCTAGCGGGGGGAACAATGAGCAGTTCTTC. Protein: CASSSSGGNNEQFF.

The chain couples TRBV5-6 to TRBJ1-1; D remains ambiguous. This CDR3 has 14 residues. Trimming stripped 0 bases from V and 6 bases from J, with 12 bases between. CDR1 and CDR2 (germline): SGHDT, YYEEEE. The CDR3: CASSLGVSRAEAFF. CDR3 coding DNA: TGTGCCAGCAGCTTGGGAGTCTCAAGGGCTGAAGCTTTCTTT.

The genes are TRBV7-3 and TRBJ2-2, with TRBD1 matching 8 bases. J gave up 2 bases and V 6 bases, and 14 bases lay outside the gene matches. Germline V gene data show CDR1 as SGHTA and CDR2 as FQGTGA. The CDR3 runs 18 residues. CDR3 protein: CASRAPPGGKGNTGELFF. CDR3 coding DNA: TGTGCCAGCAGGGCCCCGCCAGGGGGCAAGGGTAACACCGGGGAGCTGTTTTTT.

The rearrangement links TRBV5-5 to TRBJ1-4; no reliable D call. The ends were cut back, 4 bases at V and 3 bases at J, with 16 bases in the middle. The CDR3 extends over 16 amino acids. From germline, CDR1 is SGHKS and CDR2 YYEKEE (reference sequence). CDR3 coding DNA: TGTGCCAGCAGCGGAATGCTGACGGGTTCTAATGAAAAACTGTTTTTT. Its translation: CASSGMLTGSNEKLFF.

V gene TRBV24-1 combines with J gene TRBJ2-5; the match to TRBD2 covers 8 bases. The germline gives CDR1 KGHDR, CDR2 SFDVKD. The ends lost 3 bases at V and 5 bases at J; junction bases unmatched: 16. The CDR3 has 18 amino acids. The CDR3 loop reads CATSDARRSGGAGETQYF. The CDR3 coding sequence is TGTGCCACCAGTGATGCCAGGAGGAGCGGGGGTGCCGGGGAGACCCAGTACTTC.

This clone was seen just once. The J gene is TRBJ1-5, the V gene TRBV7-6, with 7 bases matching TRBD1. CDR1 SGHVS and CDR2 FNYEAQ come from the germline V gene. The CDR3 length is 16 residues. With 3 bases clipped from V and 0 bases from J, the junction kept 5 bases outside the gene matches. The CDR3 DNA sequence: TGTGCCAGCAGCTTGGGACAGCATTATAGCAATCAGCCCCAGCATTTT. This encodes CASSLGQHYSNQPQHF.

The chain is built from TRBV5-1 and TRBJ2-5; 8 bases line up with TRBD1. The CDR3 length is 14 residues. In germline, CDR1 is SGHRS, CDR2 YFSETQ. J lost 1 base, V lost 3 bases, and 2 bases had no gene match. The CDR3 loop is CASSYGQGQETQYF. DNA of the CDR3: TGCGCCAGCAGCTACGGACAGGGCCAAGAGACCCAGTACTTC. Based on the CDR3 plus reference TRBV5-1 and TRBJ2-5, the full variable domain is KAGVTQTPRYLIKTRGQQVTLSCSPISGHRSVSWYQQTPGQGLQFLFEYFSETQRNKGNFPGRFSGRQFSNSRSEMNVSTLELGDSALYLCASSYGQGQETQYFGPGTRLLVL.

J is TRBJ1-1 and V is TRBV24-1; 7 bases match TRBD1. The length of the CDR3 is 14 residues. Germline-derived CDR1 and CDR2 are KGHDR and SFDVKD. Trimming cost V 4 bases and J 2 bases; bases outside gene matches: 3. CDR3 amino acids: CATSEGGKNTEAFF. CDR3 bases: TGTGCCACCAGTGAAGGGGGCAAAAACACTGAAGCTTTCTTT.

This clone appeared once. J is TRBJ2-5 and V is TRBV12-5; D is possibly TRBD1 (5 bases). The germline CDR1 and CDR2 sequences are LGHNT and FRNRAP. The CDR3 length is 20 residues. V was trimmed by 0 bases and J by 5 bases, leaving 28 bases between them. In DNA, the CDR3 is TGTGCTAGTGGTTTGGTATGGGGCAGGGCCATATCAACTGGGGTGGAGACCCAGTACTTC. Protein: CASGLVWGRAISTGVETQYF.

J is TRBJ1-5 and V is TRBV10-3; 7 positions agree with TRBD1. The CDR3 is 14 residues long. V dropped 0 bases and J dropped 11; count of bases not matched to a gene: 7. Germline loops: CDR1 ENHRY, CDR2 SYGVKD. In nucleotides, the CDR3 is TGTGCCATCAGTGAGTCTTCAGGGGGTAATTCCCAGCATTTT. Protein product: CAISESSGGNSQHF.

The chain recombines TRBV12-3 or TRBV12-4 with TRBJ2-7; 9 bases line up with TRBD1. V lost 10 bases, J lost 1 base, and 2 bases stayed unmatched. CDR3 length equals 12 residues. The CDR3 nucleotides are TGTGCCATCGGACAGGGGTCCTACGAGCAGTACTTC. It specifies CAIGQGSYEQYF.

The chain is built from TRBV29-1 and TRBJ2-7; unclear D gene. Trimming shortened V by 0 bases and J by 4 bases, and 4 bases separated the two germline ends. CDR3 length: 11 amino acids. The V gene's germline CDR1 is SQVTM and CDR2 ANQGSEA. The CDR3 is CSVEEAYEQYF. The CDR3 DNA follows: TGCAGCGTTGAAGAAGCATACGAGCAGTACTTC.